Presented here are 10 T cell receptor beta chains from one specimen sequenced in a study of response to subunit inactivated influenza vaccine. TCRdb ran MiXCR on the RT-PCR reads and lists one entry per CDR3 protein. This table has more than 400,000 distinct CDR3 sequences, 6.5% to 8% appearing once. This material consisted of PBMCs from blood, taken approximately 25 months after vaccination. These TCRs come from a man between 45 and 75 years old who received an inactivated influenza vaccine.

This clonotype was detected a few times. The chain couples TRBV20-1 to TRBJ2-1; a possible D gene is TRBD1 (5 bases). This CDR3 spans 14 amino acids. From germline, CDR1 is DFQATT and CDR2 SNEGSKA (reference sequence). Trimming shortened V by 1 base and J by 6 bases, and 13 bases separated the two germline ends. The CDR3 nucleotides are TGCAGTGCTAGAGTGTGGCAGGGCGTCAATGAGCAGTTCTTC. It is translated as CSARVWQGVNEQFF.

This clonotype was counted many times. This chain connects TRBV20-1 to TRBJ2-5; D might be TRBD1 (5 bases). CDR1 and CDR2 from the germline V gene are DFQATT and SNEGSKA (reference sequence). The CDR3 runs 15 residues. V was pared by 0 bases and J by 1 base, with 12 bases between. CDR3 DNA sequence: TGCAGTGCTAGAGATCCACAGGAGCTCCAAGAGACCCAGTACTTC. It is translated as CSARDPQELQETQYF.

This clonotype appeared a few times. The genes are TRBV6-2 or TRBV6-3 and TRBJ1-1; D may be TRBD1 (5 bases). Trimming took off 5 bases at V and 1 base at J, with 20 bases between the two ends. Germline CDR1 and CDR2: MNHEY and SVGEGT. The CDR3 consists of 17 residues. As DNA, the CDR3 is TGTGCCAGCAGTCGGGGCCAGGTGGCGGTCCGGAACACTGAAGCTTTCTTT. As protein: CASSRGQVAVRNTEAFF.

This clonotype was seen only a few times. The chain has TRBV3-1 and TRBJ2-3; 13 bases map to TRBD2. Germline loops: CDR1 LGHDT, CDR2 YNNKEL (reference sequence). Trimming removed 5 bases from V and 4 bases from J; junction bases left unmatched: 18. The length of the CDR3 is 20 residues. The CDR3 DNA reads TGTGCCAGCAGCTCAGGACTAGCGGGGGCATTAGATCCAGGGGCAGATACGCAGTATTTT. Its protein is CASSSGLAGALDPGADTQYF.

CDR3 bases: TGTGCCACCAGTGACCGGGGCGGGAGGGCCCTCGGGGCCAAAAACATTCAGTACTTC. As protein: CATSDRGGRALGAKNIQYF. This chain uses TRBV24-1 with TRBJ2-4, with 9 positions matching TRBD2. The V segment lost 4 bases and the J segment 1 base; nucleotides outside the gene matches: 13. This CDR3 comprises 19 residues. In germline, CDR1 is KGHDR, CDR2 SFDVKD.

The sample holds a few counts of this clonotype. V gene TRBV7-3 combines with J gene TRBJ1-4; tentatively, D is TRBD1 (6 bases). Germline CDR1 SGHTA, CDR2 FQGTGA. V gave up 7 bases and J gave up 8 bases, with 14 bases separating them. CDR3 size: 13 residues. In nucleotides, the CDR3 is TGTGCCAGCAACCACCAGAGGGGGGAAAAACTGTTTTTT. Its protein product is CASNHQRGEKLFF. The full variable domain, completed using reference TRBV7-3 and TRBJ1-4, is GAGVSQTPSNKVTEKGKYVELRCDPISGHTALYWYRQSLGQGPEFLIYFQGTGAADDSGLPNDRFFAVRPEGSVSTLKIQRTERGDSAVYLCASNHQRGEKLFFGSGTQLSVL.

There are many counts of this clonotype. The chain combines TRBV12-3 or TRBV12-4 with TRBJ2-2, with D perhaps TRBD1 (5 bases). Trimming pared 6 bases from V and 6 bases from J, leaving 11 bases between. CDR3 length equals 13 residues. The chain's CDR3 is CASSSWGPGELFF. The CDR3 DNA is TGTGCCAGCAGCAGTTGGGGCCCCGGGGAGCTGTTTTTT.

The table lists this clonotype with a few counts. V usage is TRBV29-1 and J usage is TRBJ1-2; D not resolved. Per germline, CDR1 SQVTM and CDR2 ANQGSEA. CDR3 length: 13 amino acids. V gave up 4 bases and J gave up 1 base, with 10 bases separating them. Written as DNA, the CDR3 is TGCAGCGTTGGGGAACCCTATAACTATGGCTACACCTTC. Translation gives CSVGEPYNYGYTF.

The DNA for the CDR3 is TGTGCCAGCAGCTTAGGCCCCAAAGATGAGCAGTTCTTC. Translating it yields CASSLGPKDEQFF. V and J are TRBV7-2 and TRBJ2-1; D gene ambiguous. V lost 1 base to trimming and J lost 8 bases, with 9 bases between them. Germline CDR1 reads SGHTA; CDR2 reads FQGNSA. This CDR3 comprises 13 residues.

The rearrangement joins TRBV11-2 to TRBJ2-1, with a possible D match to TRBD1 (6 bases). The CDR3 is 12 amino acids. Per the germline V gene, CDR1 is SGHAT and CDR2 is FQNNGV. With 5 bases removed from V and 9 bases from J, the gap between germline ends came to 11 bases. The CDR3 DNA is TGTGCCAGCAGCCACAGGGTCGGTGAGCAGTTCTTC. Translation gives CASSHRVGEQFF.